In this sample, the clone carrying this T cell receptor beta chain turned up many times. These data belong to a study of T-cell memory formation after mild COVID-19. This CDR3 spans 15 amino acids. With 4 bases removed from V and 0 bases from J, the gap between germline ends came to 10 bases. One entry per CDR3 protein, called by TCRdb with MiXCR from the 5' RACE reads. Found here are roughly 130,000 distinct CDR3 sequences, approximately 5.9% of them singletons; the top ten hold under 2.5%. V gene TRBV12-3 or TRBV12-4 combines with J gene TRBJ1-5; D ambiguous. This receptor was obtained from an adult woman who had mild COVID-19 (a few samples of this study predate the infection). Cell type and time point are not known. Source material: PBMCs or a T cell subset sorted from them (not recorded which). Written as DNA, the CDR3 is TGTGCCAGCAGTTCAGACGGACTTAGCAATCAGCCCCAGCATTTT. Amino acids: CASSSDGLSNQPQHF.